The 20 T cell receptor beta chains given below trace back to one sample, sequenced in a study of beta chain features in type 1 diabetes (dated by TCRdb to 2016 to 2019). The receptor library was made with the immunoSEQ multiplex PCR assay. All of the isolated RNA was reverse transcribed with the High Capacity cDNA Reverse Transcription Kit, so expressed TCRB transcripts were sequenced. TCRdb stores this immuneACCESS table with in-frame sequences only. Part of the clones is absent; in the studies checked, under half of the shortfall reflects unresolved V genes, and no reason is known for the rest. Here the sample has 500,000 to 800,000 clones; 12% occur a single time. Around 0.12% of the sample is taken by the ten largest. The research as a whole found: A moderate but significant shortening of TCRB CDR3 length was observed in type 1 diabetes patients in all four CD4+ subsets.

For these receptors, no antigen is known. The sample comprised naive CD4+ T cells from blood. According to the study, the label for this sample's cell subset or site signals: true naive CD4+ T cells. These receptors all come from a man aged 25-45 years with type 1 diabetes.

CDR3 loop: CASSPPRTGVYEQYF. CDR3 coding DNA: TGTGCCAGCAGCCCCCCCAGGACAGGGGTCTACGAGCAGTACTTC. The chain has TRBV13 and TRBJ2-7; TRBD1 aligns across 9 bases. There are 15 residues in the CDR3. V lost 5 bases to trimming and J lost 3 bases; unmatched junction nucleotides: 8. CDR1 is PRHDT, CDR2 FYEKMQ, per germline (reference sequence).

The V call is TRBV30, the J call TRBJ1-5; D is unclear. The CDR3 is 13 residues long. V was shortened by 2 bases and J by 2 bases, with 7 bases between the two germline ends. Germline values: CDR1 GTSNPN, CDR2 SVGIG (reference sequence). The CDR3 DNA reads as TGTGCCTGGAGTCTGCAGCGCAATCAGCCCCAGCATTTT. The encoded protein is CAWSLQRNQPQHF.

V usage is TRBV29-1 and J usage is TRBJ1-2, with 8 bases aligning to TRBD1. Germline assignment: CDR1 SQVTM and CDR2 ANQGSEA. The CDR3 loop spans 14 amino acids. V shed 6 bases and J 3 bases; nucleotides not matched to a gene: 9. CDR3 sequence: CSVLGQATYYGYTF. CDR3 in DNA: TGCAGCGTGTTGGGACAGGCTACTTACTATGGCTACACCTTC.

This clone was counted between two and nine times. Here the CDR3 DNA reads TGTGCCAGCAGCTGGACAGATCAAGAGACCCAGTACTTC. This sequence encodes CASSWTDQETQYF. The rearrangement joins TRBV5-4 to TRBJ2-5; tentatively, D is TRBD1 (6 bases). This CDR3 has 13 residues. Per germline, CDR1 SGHNT and CDR2 YYREEE (reference sequence). V was pared by 3 bases and J by 2 bases, with 8 bases between. The full variable domain, its missing parts supplied by reference TRBV5-4 and TRBJ2-5, is ETGVTQSPTHLIKTRGQQVTLRCSSQSGHNTVSWYQQALGQGPQFIFQYYREEENGRGNFPPRFSGLQFPNYSSELNVNALELDDSALYLCASSWTDQETQYFGPGTRLLVL.

The chain is built from TRBV29-1 and TRBJ2-1, with TRBD1 as a possible D gene (5 bases). V dropped 7 bases and J dropped 5 bases, with 21 bases sitting between them. This CDR3 spans 15 amino acids. The germline V gene encodes CDR1 SQVTM and CDR2 ANQGSEA. In DNA form, the CDR3 reads TGCAGCGCCCAACCCGCGATTGTCAGGGACAATGAGCAGTTCTTC. Protein: CSAQPAIVRDNEQFF.

The chain couples TRBV7-3 to TRBJ2-7; 9 bases map to TRBD1. The CDR3 consists of 14 residues. J lost 5 bases, V lost 8 bases, and 10 bases had no gene match. Per the germline V gene, CDR1 is SGHTA and CDR2 is FQGTGA. The CDR3 coding sequence is TGTGCCAGCTCTCAGGGACAGGGATTCCACGAGCAGTACTTC. As protein: CASSQGQGFHEQYF.

The genes are TRBV19 and TRBJ2-7; the match to TRBD2 covers 8 bases. Germline lookup yields CDR1 LNHDA and CDR2 SQIVND (reference sequence). Trimming removed 1 base from V and 0 bases from J; junction bases left unmatched: 2. This CDR3 is 15 amino acids long. The chain's CDR3 is CASSIASGGSYEQYF. The DNA for the CDR3 is TGTGCCAGTAGTATAGCCAGCGGGGGCTCCTACGAGCAGTACTTC.

This clone was seen a few times. The CDR3 DNA follows: TGTGCCAGCTCAGACGGGACAGCCGCCTACGAGCAGTACTTC. It specifies CASSDGTAAYEQYF. The chain employs TRBV18 and TRBJ2-7, with 7 bases matching TRBD1. The CDR3 length is 14 residues. Germline CDR1 is KGHSH and CDR2 is LQKENI. J lost 2 bases, V lost 5 bases, and 6 bases had no gene match.

The chain combines TRBV5-1 with TRBJ1-2; no clear D. Germline V lookup: CDR1 SGHRS, CDR2 YFSETQ. This CDR3 region has 15 residues. V was cut by 3 bases and J by 3 bases, with 15 bases left in between. The CDR3 DNA sequence: TGCGCCAGCAGCTATGGACCTTCGAGGGACTATGGCTACACCTTC. This sequence encodes CASSYGPSRDYGYTF.

This clone came up a few times. CDR3: CASSERLAGGRTDTQYF. The CDR3 DNA follows: TGTGCCAGCAGCGAGCGACTAGCGGGGGGTCGGACAGATACGCAGTATTTT. The gene calls are TRBV9 and TRBJ2-3; TRBD2 matches at 13 bases. Per germline, CDR1 SGDLS and CDR2 YYNGEE. This CDR3 spans 17 amino acids. J gave up 3 bases and V 3 bases, and 7 bases lay outside the gene matches.

The rearrangement uses TRBV9 and TRBJ1-2, with a tentative D call TRBD1 (5 bases). V was shortened by 4 bases and J by 6 bases, with 19 bases between the two germline ends. The CDR3 is made up of 15 amino acids. CDR1 and CDR2 (germline): SGDLS, YYNGEE. CDR3 sequence: CASSLRDRKEDGYTF. The CDR3 region has the DNA TGTGCCAGCAGCCTAAGGGACCGCAAGGAGGATGGCTACACCTTC.

The chain joins TRBV7-2 to TRBJ1-5, with D uncertain. The V end was cut by 4 bases, the J end by 6 bases, with 13 bases between. The length of the CDR3 is 14 residues. The germline V gene encodes CDR1 SGHTA and CDR2 FQGNSA. CDR3 protein: CASSSGVNVQPQHF. The DNA for the CDR3 is TGTGCCAGCAGCTCCGGGGTCAACGTTCAGCCCCAGCATTTT.

In this sample, this clone turned up a few times. As DNA, the CDR3 is TGTGCCTGGAGTCCTGGCTCCATCAATGAGCAGTTCTTC. Its protein product is CAWSPGSINEQFF. This chain links TRBV30 with TRBJ2-1, with unresolved D. CDR3 length: 13 amino acids. Trimming removed 2 bases at V and 6 bases at J, with 11 bases between. The germline V gene has CDR1 GTSNPN and CDR2 SVGIG (reference sequence).

This clone was detected a few times. The chain is built from TRBV4-3 and TRBJ2-3, with 14 bases matching TRBD2. This CDR3 comprises 16 residues. CDR1 is LGHNA and CDR2 is YSLEER in the germline V gene. After removal of 1 base from V and 7 bases from J, the junction contained 4 bases not matched to a gene. CDR3 nucleotide sequence: TGCGCCAGCAGCCAAGCTGGGACTAGCGGGGGTAATACGCAGTATTTT. Residues: CASSQAGTSGGNTQYF.

The chain couples TRBV18 to TRBJ1-1; D possibly corresponds to TRBD1 (6 bases). Deletions cut 6 bases from V and 0 bases from J, with 8 bases between. This CDR3 spans 13 amino acids. Germline CDR1 KGHSH, CDR2 LQKENI. The CDR3 is CASSQGMNTEAFF. The CDR3 DNA reads TGTGCCAGCTCGCAGGGGATGAACACTGAAGCTTTCTTT.

This clone was counted between two and nine times. The chain has TRBV7-2 and TRBJ1-3; a weak D match, TRBD1 (5 bases). The V gene's germline CDR1 is SGHTA and CDR2 FQGNSA. V was shortened by 0 bases and J by 3 bases, with 9 bases between the two germline ends. CDR3 length: 15 amino acids. CDR3 region: CASSLARQGGNTIYF. In DNA, the CDR3 is TGTGCCAGCAGCTTAGCGCGGCAGGGTGGAAACACCATATATTTT.

V gene TRBV7-9 combines with J gene TRBJ1-2; D might be TRBD1 (5 bases). Deletions cut 5 bases from V and 4 bases from J, with 8 bases between. This CDR3 is built from 12 residues. CDR1 and CDR2 from the germline V gene are SEHNR and FQNEAQ (reference sequence). CDR3 DNA sequence: TGTGCCAGCAGCCAAGACAGCTATGGCTACACCTTC. It encodes CASSQDSYGYTF.

V usage is TRBV28 and J usage is TRBJ2-7; D may be TRBD2 (5 bases). Trimming removed 7 bases at V and 3 bases at J, with 19 bases between. CDR1 and CDR2 from the germline V gene are MDHEN and SYDVKM. The CDR3 length is 15 residues. The CDR3 spells CASTSAGGPIYEQYF. The CDR3 nucleotides are TGTGCCAGCACCTCAGCAGGCGGGCCCATCTACGAGCAGTACTTC. Full variable domain (rest looked up from reference TRBV28 and TRBJ2-7): DVKVTQSSRYLVKRTGEKVFLECVQDMDHENMFWYRQDPGLGLRLIYFSYDVKMKEKGDIPEGYSVSREKKERFSLILESASTNQTSMYLCASTSAGGPIYEQYFGPGTRLTVT.

CDR3 sequence: CASSLRTEAFF. Written as DNA, the CDR3 is TGTGCCAGCAGTTTAAGGACTGAAGCTTTCTTT. The V call is TRBV28, the J call TRBJ1-1, with unresolved D. The CDR3 length is 11 residues. Germline V gene lookup returns CDR1 MDHEN and CDR2 SYDVKM. Between the trimmed V and J ends, which lost 2 bases and 5 bases, there was a span of 3 bases.

The V call is TRBV5-7, the J call TRBJ1-2, with 8 positions matching TRBD1. TRBV5-7 is labeled an ORF, and its function is uncertain. V lost 3 bases to trimming and J lost 0 bases; unmatched junction nucleotides: 13. The CDR3 is 18 residues long. The CDR3 DNA sequence: TGTGCCAGCAGCTCCCACAACCGGACAGGGAAGTCTAACTATGGCTACACCTTC. Its translation is CASSSHNRTGKSNYGYTF.